The source of this T cell receptor beta chain is a study of CD8 T cells in ankylosing spondylitis. Study-wide results and caveats: A motif in TCR beta, a set of fewer than ten highly homologous variants, appeared characteristic of ankylosing spondylitis blood.

This clonotype was counted a few times. The target antigen is unknown. One entry per CDR3 protein results from TCRdb running MiXCR on the 5' RACE reads. Of approximately 440,000 distinct CDR3 sequences in the sample, over 15% were seen once. The TCR comes from a male donor with ankylosing spondylitis. The specimen sequenced was blood, either unsorted or a sorted T cell fraction (not recorded which).

The CDR3 DNA reads as TGTGCCACCAGTGCTCCCCTAGCGGGAGCCTATGAGCAGTTCTTC. It encodes CATSAPLAGAYEQFF. The chain recombines TRBV24-1 with TRBJ2-1; 10 bases map to TRBD2. Germline assignment: CDR1 KGHDR and CDR2 SFDVKD. Trimming at V came to 5 bases and at J to 8 bases, leaving 8 bases not matched to a gene. The CDR3 runs 15 residues.